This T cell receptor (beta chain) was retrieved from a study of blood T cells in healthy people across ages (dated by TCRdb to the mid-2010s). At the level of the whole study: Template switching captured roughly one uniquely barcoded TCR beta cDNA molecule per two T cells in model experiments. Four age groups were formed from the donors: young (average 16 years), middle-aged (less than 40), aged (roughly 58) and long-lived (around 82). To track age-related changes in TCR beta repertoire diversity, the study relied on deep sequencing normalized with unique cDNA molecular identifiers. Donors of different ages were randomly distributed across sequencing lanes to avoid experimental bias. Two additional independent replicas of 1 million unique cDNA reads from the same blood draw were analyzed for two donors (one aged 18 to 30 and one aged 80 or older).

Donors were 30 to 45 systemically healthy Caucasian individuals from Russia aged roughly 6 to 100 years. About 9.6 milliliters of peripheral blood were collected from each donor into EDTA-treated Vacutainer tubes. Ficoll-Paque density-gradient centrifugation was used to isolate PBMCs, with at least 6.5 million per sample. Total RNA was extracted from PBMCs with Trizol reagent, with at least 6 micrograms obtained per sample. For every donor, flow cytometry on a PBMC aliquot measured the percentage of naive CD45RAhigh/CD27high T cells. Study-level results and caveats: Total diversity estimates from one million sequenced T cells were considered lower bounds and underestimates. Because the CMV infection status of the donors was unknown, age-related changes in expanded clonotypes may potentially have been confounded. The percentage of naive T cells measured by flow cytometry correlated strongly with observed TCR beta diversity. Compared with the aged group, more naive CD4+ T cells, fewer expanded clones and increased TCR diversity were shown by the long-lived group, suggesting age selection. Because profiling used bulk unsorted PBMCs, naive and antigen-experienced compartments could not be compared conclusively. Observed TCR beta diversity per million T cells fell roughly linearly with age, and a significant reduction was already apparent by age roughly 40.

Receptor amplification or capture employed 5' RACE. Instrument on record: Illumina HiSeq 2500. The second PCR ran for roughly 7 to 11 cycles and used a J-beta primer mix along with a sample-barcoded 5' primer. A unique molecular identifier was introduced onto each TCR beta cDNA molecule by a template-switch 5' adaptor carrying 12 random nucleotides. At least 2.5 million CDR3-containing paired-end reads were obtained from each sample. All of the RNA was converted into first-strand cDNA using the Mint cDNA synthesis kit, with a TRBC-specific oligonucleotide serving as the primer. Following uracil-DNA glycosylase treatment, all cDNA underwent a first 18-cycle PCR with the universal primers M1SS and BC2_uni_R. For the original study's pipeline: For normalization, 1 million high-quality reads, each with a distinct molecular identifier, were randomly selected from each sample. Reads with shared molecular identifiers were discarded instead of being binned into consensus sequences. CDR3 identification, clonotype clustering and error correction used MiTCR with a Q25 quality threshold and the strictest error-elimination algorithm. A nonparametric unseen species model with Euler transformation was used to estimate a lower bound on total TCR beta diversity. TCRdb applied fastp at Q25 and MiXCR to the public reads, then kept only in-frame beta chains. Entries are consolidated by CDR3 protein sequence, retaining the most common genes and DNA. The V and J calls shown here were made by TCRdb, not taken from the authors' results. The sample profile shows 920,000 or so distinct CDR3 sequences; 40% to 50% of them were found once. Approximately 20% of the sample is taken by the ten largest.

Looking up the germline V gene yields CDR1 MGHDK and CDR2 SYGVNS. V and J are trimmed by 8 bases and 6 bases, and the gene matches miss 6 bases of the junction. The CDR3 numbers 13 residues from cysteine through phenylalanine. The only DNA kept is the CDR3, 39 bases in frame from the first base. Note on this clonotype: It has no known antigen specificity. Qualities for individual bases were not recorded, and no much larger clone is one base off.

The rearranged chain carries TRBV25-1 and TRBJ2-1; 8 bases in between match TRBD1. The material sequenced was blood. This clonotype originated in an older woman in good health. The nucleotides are TGTGCCAGCCGAACAGGGGGTATCAATGAGCAGTTCTTC. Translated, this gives CASRTGGINEQFF.